This TCR beta chain was found in a study of OX40 agonist ivuxolimab in advanced cancers. Study-wide context: As their treatment, patients were administered ivuxolimab, an agonistic anti-OX40 (CD134) antibody.

Points from the study as a whole: In CD8+ T cells, expanded clones were on average more numerous than in CD4+. Certain nonresponding patients likewise had low normalized T-cell clonal expansion.

Cycle 7 day 1, cycle 4 day 1, and baseline were the timepoints at which blood was sampled. Data came from immunoSEQ multiplex PCR; TCRdb stores just in-frame clones and leaves some out. The table records 70,000 to 80,000 clones, about 89% of them present only once. The V gene lost 3 bases and the J gene lost 4 bases, with 12 bases spanning the gap. Germline assignment: CDR1 KGHSH and CDR2 LQKENI. The CDR3 is 14 residues long. On this clone itself: What it binds is not known.

Sequencing was performed on CD4+ or CD8+ T cells sorted from blood, taken in a trial of the OX40 agonist ivuxolimab. This receptor was identified in an adult with an advanced solid tumor such as melanoma, head and neck, liver or kidney cancer. V gene TRBV18 combines with J gene TRBJ1-1; D gene unclear. CDR3 residues: CASSPNKGGTEAFF. DNA of the CDR3: TGTGCCAGCTCACCGAACAAGGGAGGCACTGAAGCTTTCTTT.